The 9 T cell receptor beta chains in this list originate from one sample, sequenced in a study of blood T cell repertoires in COVID-19. The table came from immunoSEQ multiplex PCR; TCRdb's copy has only in-frame clones and leaves some out. The sample includes 200,000 to 250,000 clones, approximately 91% of them seen just once. Sequenced material: peripheral blood. The receptors were sampled from a man aged 55 to 70 who had recovered from COVID-19.

This chain links TRBV5-1 with TRBJ1-2; maybe TRBD1 (6 bases). Germline V gives CDR1 SGHRS, CDR2 YFSETQ. This CDR3 contains 14 residues. V lost 2 bases and J 4 bases, leaving 12 bases between the germline ends. The CDR3 sequence: CASSLAGVGYGYTF. The CDR3 bases are TGCGCCAGCAGCTTAGCAGGGGTTGGCTATGGCTACACCTTC.

The chain has TRBV19 and TRBJ1-1, with 9 bases matching TRBD1. The CDR3 totals 16 residues. Unmatched junction bases numbered 8, after V lost 6 bases and J lost 0 bases. Per germline, CDR1 LNHDA and CDR2 SQIVND (reference sequence). The CDR3 region has the DNA TGTGCCAGTAGACCCCGGGACAGGGTTGTGAACACTGAAGCTTTCTTT. Its protein product is CASRPRDRVVNTEAFF.

The V call is TRBV7-3, the J call TRBJ2-2; no reliable D call. The CDR3 runs to 13 residues. Germline lookup yields CDR1 SGHTA and CDR2 FQGTGA. Trimming took 3 bases from V and 7 from J, leaving 9 bases between them. CDR3 bases: TGTGCCAGCAGCTTTTTATTCGGCGGGGAGCTGTTTTTT. Encoded protein: CASSFLFGGELFF.

The chain recombines TRBV2 with TRBJ1-4, with D possibly TRBD1 on 5 matching bases. The CDR3 extends over 15 amino acids. Deletions cut 6 bases from V and 13 bases from J, with 24 bases between. The V gene's germline CDR1 is SNHLY and CDR2 FYNNEI. The CDR3 protein is CASSGEGPHGWRLFF. CDR3 sequence (DNA): TGTGCCAGCAGCGGGGAGGGGCCCCATGGGTGGAGACTGTTTTTT.

In its sample, this clone was seen once. V is TRBV28 and J is TRBJ1-2, with TRBD1 matching 7 bases. The junction had 10 bases not matched to a gene; V was cut back by 6 bases and J by 3 bases. Germline loops: CDR1 MDHEN, CDR2 SYDVKM. This CDR3 region has 15 residues. The CDR3 nucleotides are TGTGCCAGCAGGCAACCTGGGACAGCCTACTATGGCTACACCTTC. This gives the protein CASRQPGTAYYGYTF.

This sequence joins TRBV6-4 and TRBJ2-3; a possible D gene is TRBD2 (5 bases). Trimming cost V 4 bases and J 2 bases, with 13 bases left between them. CDR1 MRHNA and CDR2 SNTAGT come from the germline V gene. The CDR3 contains 15 residues. CDR3 amino acids: CASSARGQTTDTQYF. The DNA of the CDR3 is TGTGCCAGCAGTGCCCGAGGGCAGACCACAGATACGCAGTATTTT.

This chain joins TRBV19 and TRBJ1-2, with 11 bases identical to TRBD1. From germline, CDR1 is LNHDA and CDR2 SQIVND (reference sequence). The ends lost 5 bases at V and 6 bases at J; junction bases unmatched: 8. The CDR3 is made up of 15 amino acids. CDR3 loop: CASSSRTGGANGYTF. DNA of the CDR3: TGTGCCAGTAGTTCCCGGACAGGGGGCGCGAATGGCTACACCTTC.

J is TRBJ2-3 and V is TRBV4-1, with 9 bases matching TRBD2. After removal of 4 bases from V and 1 base from J, the junction contained 0 bases not matched to a gene. CDR3 length equals 14 residues. Looked up from germline, CDR1 is MGHRA and CDR2 is YSYEKL. CDR3 amino acids: CASSRTSGTDTQYF. The CDR3 bases are TGCGCCAGCAGCCGGACTAGCGGCACAGATACGCAGTATTTT.

Comments on this clone: An end of the junction does not agree with germline; a read error may underlie this. J is TRBJ1-2 and V is TRBV18; TRBD1 matches at 10 bases. Looked up from germline, CDR1 is KGHSH and CDR2 is LQKENI. This CDR3 has 14 residues. The CDR3 DNA is TGTGCCAGCTCACCGGAATCCGGGACAGGGGTCCATATCTTC. Its protein is CASSPESGTGVHIF.